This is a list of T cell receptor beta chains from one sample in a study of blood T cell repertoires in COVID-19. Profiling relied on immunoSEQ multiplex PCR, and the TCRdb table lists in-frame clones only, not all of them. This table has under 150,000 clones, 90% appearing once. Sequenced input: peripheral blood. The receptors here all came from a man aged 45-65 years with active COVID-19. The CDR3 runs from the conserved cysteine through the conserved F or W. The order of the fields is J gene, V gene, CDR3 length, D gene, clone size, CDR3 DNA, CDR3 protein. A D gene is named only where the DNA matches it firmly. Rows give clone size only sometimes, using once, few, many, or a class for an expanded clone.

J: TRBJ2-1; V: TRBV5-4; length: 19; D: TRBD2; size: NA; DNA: TGTGCCAGCAGCTTGGCAAGACTAGCGGGAGGGAGCTCCTACAATGAGCAGTTCTTC; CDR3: CASSLARLAGGSSYNEQFF
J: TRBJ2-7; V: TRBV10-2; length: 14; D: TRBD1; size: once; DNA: TGCGCCAGCAGTAGCGGACAGGGATACTACGAGCAGTACTTC; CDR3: CASSSGQGYYEQYF
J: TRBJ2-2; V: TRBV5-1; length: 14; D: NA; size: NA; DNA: TGCGCCAGCAGCTTGGCCGGGGGTACCGGGGAGCTGTTTTTT; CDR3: CASSLAGGTGELFF
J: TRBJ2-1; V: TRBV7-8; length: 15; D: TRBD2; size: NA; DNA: TGTGCCAGCAGCCTTAGGGCTAGCGGGAGAAATGAGCAGTTCTTC; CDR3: CASSLRASGRNEQFF
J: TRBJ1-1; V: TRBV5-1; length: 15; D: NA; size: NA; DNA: TGCGCCAGCAGCGACCAGGGGATAGGGAACACTGAAGCTTTCTTT; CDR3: CASSDQGIGNTEAFF
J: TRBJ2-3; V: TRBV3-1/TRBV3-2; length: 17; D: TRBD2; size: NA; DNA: TGTGCCAGCAGCCGGACTAGCGGGAGGGACCCCCCAGATACGCAGTATTTT; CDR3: CASSRTSGRDPPDTQYF
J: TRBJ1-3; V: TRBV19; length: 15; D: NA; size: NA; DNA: TGTGCCAGTACCCGAGCCAACGGACTCGGAAACACCATATATTTT; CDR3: CASTRANGLGNTIYF
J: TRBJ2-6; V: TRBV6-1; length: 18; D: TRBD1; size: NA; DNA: TGTGCCAGCAGTGAAGCAGGGACAGGGGGCTTTGGGGCCAACGTCCTGACTTTC; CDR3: CASSEAGTGGFGANVLTF
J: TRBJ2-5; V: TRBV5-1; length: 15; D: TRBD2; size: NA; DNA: TGCGCCAGCAGCATAGACGGGACTAGCTTGGAGACCCAGTACTTC; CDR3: CASSIDGTSLETQYF
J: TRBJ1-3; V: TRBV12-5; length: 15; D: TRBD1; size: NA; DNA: TGTGCTAGTGGGAGGACAGGGGCTTCTGGAAACACCATATATTTT; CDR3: CASGRTGASGNTIYF
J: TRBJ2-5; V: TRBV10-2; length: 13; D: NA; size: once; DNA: TGCGCCAGCAGCACCACTAGGCTGGAGACCCAGTACTTC; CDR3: CASSTTRLETQYF
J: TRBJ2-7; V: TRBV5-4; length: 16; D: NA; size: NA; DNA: TGTGCCAGCAGCTTGGGTACCGGGACATTTACCTACGAGCAGTACTTC; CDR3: CASSLGTGTFTYEQYF
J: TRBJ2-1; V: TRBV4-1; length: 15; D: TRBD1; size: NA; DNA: TGCGCCAGCAGCCGCGGACAGGGAATTCCCAATGAGCAGTTCTTC; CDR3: CASSRGQGIPNEQFF
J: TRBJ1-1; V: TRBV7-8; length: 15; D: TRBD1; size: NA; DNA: TGTGCCAGCAGCTTAATCCGGACAGGGAAGACTGAAGCTTTCTTT; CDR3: CASSLIRTGKTEAFF
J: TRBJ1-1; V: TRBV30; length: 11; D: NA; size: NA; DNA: TGTGCCTGGAGTTTGAGCACTGAAGCTTTCTTT; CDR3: CAWSLSTEAFF
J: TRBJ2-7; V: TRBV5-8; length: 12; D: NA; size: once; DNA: TGTGCCAGCAGCTGGAGCACCTACGAGCAGTACTTC; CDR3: CASSWSTYEQYF
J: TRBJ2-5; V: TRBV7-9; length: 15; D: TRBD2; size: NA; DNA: TGTGCCAGCAGCTCGGGAGCGGGAGGTCCTGAGACCCAGTACTTC; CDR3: CASSSGAGGPETQYF
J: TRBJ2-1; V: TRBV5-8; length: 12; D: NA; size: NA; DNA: TGTGCCAGCAGCCCCCGGTACAATGAGCAGTTCTTC; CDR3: CASSPRYNEQFF
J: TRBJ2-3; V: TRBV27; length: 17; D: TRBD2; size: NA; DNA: TGTGCCAGCAGTGCCAGGACTAGCGGGAAGGTATCAGATACGCAGTATTTT; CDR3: CASSARTSGKVSDTQYF
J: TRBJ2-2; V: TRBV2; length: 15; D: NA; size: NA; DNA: TGTGCCAGCAGTGGGGGGCAGATAAACACCGGGGAGCTGTTTTTT; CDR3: CASSGGQINTGELFF
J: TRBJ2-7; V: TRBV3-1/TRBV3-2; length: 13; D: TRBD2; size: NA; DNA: TGTGCCAGCAGCCAATTCGGGGGGGCCGAGCAGTACTTC; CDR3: CASSQFGGAEQYF
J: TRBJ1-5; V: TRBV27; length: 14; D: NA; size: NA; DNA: TGTGCCAGCTCAACAAGGACAGGCAATCAGCCCCAGCATTTT; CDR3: CASSTRTGNQPQHF
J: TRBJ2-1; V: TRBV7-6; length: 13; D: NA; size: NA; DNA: TGTGCCAGCAGCTTAGTCCGGGGAGATGAGCAGTTCTTC; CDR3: CASSLVRGDEQFF
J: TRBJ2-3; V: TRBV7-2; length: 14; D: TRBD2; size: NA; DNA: TGTGCCAGCAGCAAAGCGGGGACCACAGATACGCAGTATTTT; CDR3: CASSKAGTTDTQYF
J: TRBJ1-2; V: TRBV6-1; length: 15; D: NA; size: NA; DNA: TGTGCCAGCAGTGAGCCCCAGACAGGAAACTATGGCTACACCTTC; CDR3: CASSEPQTGNYGYTF
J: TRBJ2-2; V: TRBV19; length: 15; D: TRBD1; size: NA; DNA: TGTGCCAGTAGTACCGGACAGGGGATAGCCGGGGAGCTGTTTTTT; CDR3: CASSTGQGIAGELFF
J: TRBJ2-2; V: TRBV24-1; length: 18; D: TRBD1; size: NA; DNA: TGTGCCACCAGTGATCGACCGGGACAGGGAACGAACACCGGGGAGCTGTTTTTT; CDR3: CATSDRPGQGTNTGELFF
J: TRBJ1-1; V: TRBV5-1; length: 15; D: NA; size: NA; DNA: TGCGCCAGCAGCTTGGCCGTTGAGTATCCCACTGAAGCTTTCTTT; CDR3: CASSLAVEYPTEAFF
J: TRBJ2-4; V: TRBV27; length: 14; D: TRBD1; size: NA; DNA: TGTGCCAGCAGTTGGGGACAGGGGACGGACATTCAGTACTTC; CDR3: CASSWGQGTDIQYF
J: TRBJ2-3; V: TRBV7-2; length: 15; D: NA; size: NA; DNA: TGTGCCAGCAGCTTAGACGCGGGCCCGACAGATACGCAGTATTTT; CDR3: CASSLDAGPTDTQYF
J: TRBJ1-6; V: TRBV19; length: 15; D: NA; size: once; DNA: TGTGCCAGTAGTACGAACAGGGACTATAATTCACCCCTCCACTTT; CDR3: CASSTNRDYNSPLHF